This is a list of T cell receptor beta chains from one sample in a study of identifying expanded T cells in peripheral blood. Assay: immunoSEQ multiplex PCR; the TCRdb copy retains only in-frame clones and omits some. The table shows some 65,000 clones, with approximately 82% occurring only once. What was sequenced was blood. These receptors were taken from a person aged 18 to 75 in good health. CDR3s include the opening cysteine and the closing phenylalanine or tryptophan. A D gene is named only where the DNA matches it firmly. A row's size may be missing; if present it is once, few, many or a size class.

>NA|TRBJ1-2|NA|TRBV7-2|14
CASTPKGGAYGYTF
TGTGCCAGCACCCCAAAGGGGGGAGCCTATGGCTACACCTTC
>NA|TRBJ1-1|NA|TRBV5-6|15
CASSSGTPLNTEAFF
TGTGCCAGCAGCTCTGGGACACCCTTGAACACTGAAGCTTTCTTT
>once|TRBJ2-1|NA|TRBV5-4|16
CASSPGGQGVYNEQFF
TGTGCCAGCAGCCCGGGAGGGCAGGGGGTCTACAATGAGCAGTTCTTC
>NA|TRBJ2-7|TRBD2|TRBV25-1|17
CASTQGGTSGRAREQYF
TGTGCCAGCACCCAAGGAGGGACTAGCGGGAGGGCCCGCGAGCAGTACTTC
>once|TRBJ2-1|TRBD2|TRBV7-3|19
CASSQGSHRVAGINNEQFF
TGTGCCAGCAGCCAAGGATCCCATAGAGTAGCGGGGATAAACAATGAGCAGTTCTTC
>NA|TRBJ2-3|TRBD1|TRBV5-4|15
CASRTDRGHADTQYF
TGTGCCAGCAGAACGGACAGGGGTCATGCAGATACGCAGTATTTT
>NA|TRBJ2-2|NA|TRBV9|16
CASSMGGGANTGELFF
TGTGCCAGCAGCATGGGAGGGGGCGCAAACACCGGGGAGCTGTTTTTT
>NA|TRBJ1-4|NA|TRBV6-6|13
CATIRATNEKLFF
TGTGCCACAATCAGGGCCACTAATGAAAAACTGTTTTTT
>NA|TRBJ2-7|NA|TRBV10-2|14
CASSRYGSYDEQYF
TGCGCCAGCAGTCGTTACGGGAGTTACGACGAGCAGTACTTC
>NA|TRBJ2-1|NA|TRBV6-5|13
CASSTSGGPEQFF
TGTGCCAGCAGTACCTCAGGGGGGCCTGAGCAGTTCTTC
>NA|TRBJ1-1|NA|TRBV5-1|15
CASSLVGVENTEAFF
TGCGCCAGCAGCTTGGTAGGTGTAGAGAACACTGAAGCTTTCTTT
>NA|TRBJ1-2|NA|TRBV27|16
CASSSSWAVDRGGYTF
TGTGCCAGCAGTTCCTCGTGGGCCGTAGACAGAGGTGGCTACACCTTC
>NA|TRBJ2-5|NA|TRBV5-1|15
CASSLKDSREETQYF
TGCGCCAGCAGCTTGAAGGACTCCAGAGAGGAGACCCAGTACTTC
>once|TRBJ2-7|TRBD1|TRBV25-1|14
CASSKGQGVYEQYF
TGTGCCAGCAGTAAGGGACAGGGGGTATACGAGCAGTACTTC
>NA|TRBJ2-5|TRBD2|TRBV11-2|16
CASSLLLGLARETQYF
TGTGCCAGCAGCTTGCTGTTGGGACTAGCTCGAGAGACCCAGTACTTC
>NA|TRBJ2-2|NA|TRBV27|14
CASSWVANTGELFF
TGTGCCAGCAGTTGGGTAGCGAACACCGGGGAGCTGTTTTTT
>NA|TRBJ2-1|NA|TRBV5-1|16
CASSLTQTSSYNEQFF
TGCGCCAGCAGCTTGACACAAACGTCCTCCTACAATGAGCAGTTCTTC
>medium-sized|TRBJ1-3|NA|TRBV7-6|17
CASSLTGTDSSGNTIYF
TGTGCCAGCAGCCTAACCGGGACGGATAGCTCTGGAAACACCATATATTTT
>once|TRBJ2-2|TRBD1|TRBV6-5|16
CASSYSWGTGAGELFF
TGTGCCAGCAGTTACTCGTGGGGGACAGGAGCCGGGGAGCTGTTTTTT
>NA|TRBJ2-1|NA|TRBV19|16
CASSIRGRSSYNEQFF
TGTGCCAGTAGTATTCGGGGCAGGAGCTCCTACAATGAGCAGTTCTTC
>NA|TRBJ1-5|TRBD1|TRBV6-1|19
CASSEAAGTEFFSNQPQHF
TGTGCCAGCAGTGAGGCAGCCGGGACAGAGTTTTTTAGCAATCAGCCCCAGCATTTT
>NA|TRBJ2-7|NA|TRBV19|13
CASSTDITYEQYF
TGTGCCAGTAGTACAGATATTACCTACGAGCAGTACTTC
>NA|TRBJ2-2|NA|TRBV19|16
CASSMGLGLNTGELFF
TGTGCCAGTAGTATGGGTTTAGGGTTGAACACCGGGGAGCTGTTTTTT
>few|TRBJ1-2|NA|TRBV9|15
CASSEDLAGPRSYTF
TGTGCCAGCAGCGAAGATCTGGCAGGCCCTAGGAGCTACACCTTC
>few|TRBJ2-5|NA|TRBV30|14
CAWSVRLGLETQYF
TGTGCCTGGAGTGTACGGCTGGGCTTGGAGACCCAGTACTTC
>NA|TRBJ1-1|NA|TRBV10-3|11
CAINRPTEAFF
TGTGCCATCAACCGGCCCACTGAAGCTTTCTTT
>NA|TRBJ1-5|TRBD1|TRBV7-8|15
CASSAGTGVNQPQHF
TGTGCCAGCAGCGCAGGAACAGGGGTCAATCAGCCCCAGCATTTT
>NA|TRBJ2-7|NA|TRBV5-1|17
CASSLLECALTLCEQYF
TGCGCCAGCAGCTTGTTGGAGTGTGCCCTCACTCTCTGCGAGCAGTACTTC
>NA|TRBJ1-2|NA|TRBV7-5|15
CARTLEGPCFYGYTF
TGTGCCAGAACCCTCGAAGGGCCTTGCTTCTATGGCTACACCTTC
>NA|TRBJ1-5|TRBD1|TRBV5-6|15
CASSLGGQLNQPQHF
TGTGCCAGCAGCTTGGGGGGACAGTTAAATCAGCCCCAGCATTTT
>NA|TRBJ2-1|NA|TRBV5-1|14
CASSLDGPHNEQFF
TGCGCCAGCAGCTTGGACGGGCCCCACAATGAGCAGTTCTTC
>once|TRBJ2-1|TRBD2|TRBV7-3|17
CASGLGGGDNLYNEQFF
TGTGCCAGCGGGTTGGGCGGGGGAGACAATCTCTACAATGAGCAGTTCTTC
>NA|TRBJ1-2|NA|TRBV30|12
CAWSPGNYGYTF
TGTGCCTGGAGTCCAGGGAACTATGGCTACACCTTC
>NA|TRBJ2-3|TRBD2|TRBV5-1|15
CASSHTSVSTDTQYF
TGCGCCAGCAGTCATACTAGCGTTAGCACAGATACGCAGTATTTT
>NA|TRBJ2-5|TRBD1|TRBV9|15
CASSEGQGIQETQYF
TGTGCCAGCAGCGAGGGACAGGGTATCCAAGAGACCCAGTACTTC
>NA|TRBJ1-6|NA|TRBV4-3|13
CASSQGANSPLHF
TGCGCCAGCAGCCAAGGTGCCAATTCACCCCTCCACTTT
>NA|TRBJ1-1|NA|TRBV7-2|15
CASSRVGQMNTEAFF
TGTGCCAGCAGCCGTGTTGGGCAGATGAACACTGAAGCTTTCTTT
>once|TRBJ2-2|TRBD1|TRBV29-1|17
CSVVGLRDRGLAGELFF
TGCAGCGTTGTTGGTTTACGGGACAGGGGATTAGCCGGGGAGCTGTTTTTT
>NA|TRBJ2-3|NA|TRBV4-1|13
CASSQPSAGTQYF
TGCGCCAGCAGCCAACCTTCTGCCGGTACGCAGTATTTT
>once|TRBJ2-2|TRBD1|TRBV5-8|15
CASSPGTGPTGELFF
TGTGCCAGCAGCCCCGGGACAGGGCCCACCGGGGAGCTGTTTTTT
>NA|TRBJ2-5|NA|TRBV5-1|13
CASIGWARETQYF
TGCGCCAGCATCGGCTGGGCGCGGGAGACCCAGTACTTC
>NA|TRBJ2-1|NA|TRBV5-1|14
CASSLGVSGNEQFF
TGCGCCAGCAGCTTGGGGGTTAGCGGTAATGAGCAGTTCTTC
>NA|TRBJ2-3|NA|TRBV11-2|15
CASSLGTAPQHTQYF
TGTGCCAGCAGCTTAGGTACCGCCCCGCAGCATACGCAGTATTTT
>NA|TRBJ2-1|NA|TRBV30|15
CAWSVLGGPVSEQFF
TGTGCCTGGAGTGTTTTGGGGGGGCCCGTCAGTGAGCAGTTCTTC
>NA|TRBJ2-7|TRBD2|TRBV7-3|18
CASSPLLAGGKTAYEQYF
TGTGCCAGCAGCCCGTTACTAGCGGGAGGGAAAACGGCCTACGAGCAGTACTTC
>few|TRBJ1-3|NA|TRBV6-6|15
CASSYLSQGGNTIYF
TGTGCCAGCAGTTACCTTTCACAGGGTGGAAACACCATATATTTT
>NA|TRBJ2-5|TRBD1|TRBV7-3|15
CASSSPDRGQETQYF
TGTGCCAGCAGCTCTCCGGACAGGGGGCAAGAGACCCAGTACTTC
>NA|TRBJ2-6|TRBD1|TRBV9|17
CASSVDRQGVGANVLTF
TGTGCCAGCAGCGTAGACCGACAGGGGGTTGGGGCCAACGTCCTGACTTTC
>few|TRBJ2-5|NA|TRBV5-5|12
CASSPVAETQYF
TGTGCCAGCAGCCCAGTGGCGGAGACCCAGTACTTC
>NA|TRBJ2-1|NA|TRBV2|13
CASTSLGLNEQFF
TGTGCCAGCACGTCCCTGGGACTGAATGAGCAGTTCTTC
>NA|TRBJ1-5|NA|TRBV27|13
CASSWARGQPQHF
TGTGCCAGCAGTTGGGCGAGGGGGCAGCCCCAGCATTTT
>NA|TRBJ1-2|TRBD1|TRBV9|15
CASSFHGTGREGYTF
TGTGCCAGCAGCTTCCACGGGACAGGTCGGGAAGGCTACACCTTC
>NA|TRBJ1-1|NA|TRBV5-1|15
CASSFAGSMNTEAFF
TGCGCCAGCAGCTTTGCAGGGTCAATGAACACTGAAGCTTTCTTT